This T cell receptor (beta chain) was captured by sequencing in a study of T cell clonality in common variable immunodeficiency. CVID subjects were around 14 female and under 35 male, aged roughly 8 to 64. As to this clone: Its specificity is unknown.

Sequencing was performed with immunoSEQ multiplex PCR; in TCRdb, only in-frame clones are kept and a portion is missing. The sample contains about 14,000 clones, none occurring once; more than 7% lies in the top ten. Points from the study as a whole: What drives increased CVID clonality needs T cell subpopulation sequencing. Common variable immunodeficiency TCR beta sequences reportedly had fewer deletions and N-nucleotide insertions.

This TCR was sampled from a human donor with common variable immunodeficiency. Sample: peripheral blood mononuclear cells.

CDR3 bases read: TGTGCCATCAGTGACGCCGGGTTCTACGAG. Protein product: CAISDAGFYE. The full CDR3 sequence reads CAISDAGFYEQYF. The J gene is TRBJ2-7, the V gene TRBV10-3; D is uncertain. Read data end 3 residues before the CDR3 end; the end is taken from the germline J gene. Trimming left V 3 bases short and J 3 bases short, with 9 bases between. This CDR3 region has 13 residues. Germline loops: CDR1 ENHRY, CDR2 SYGVKD.